The present entry profiles one TCR beta chain with its context. TCRdb reanalysed the RT-PCR reads using MiXCR and keeps one entry per CDR3 protein. The table has under 200,000 distinct CDR3 sequences, about 32% seen once; the top ten hold roughly 3%. The sample comes from a study of patients and donors after allogeneic stem cell transplantation. V shed 7 bases and J 7 bases; nucleotides not matched to a gene: 8. The CDR3 spans 15 residues. The sample consisted of blood, either unsorted or a sorted T cell fraction (not recorded which). The V call is TRBV12-3 or TRBV12-4, the J call TRBJ2-3; 13 positions match TRBD2. The receptor was isolated from a human donor who was either an allogeneic HSCT recipient or a stem cell or donor lymphocyte infusion donor (not recorded which). It is not recorded whose cells these are; they may come from a transplant donor. The CDR3 reads CASTGLAGSLNTQYF. The CDR3 coding sequence is TGTGCCAGCACGGGACTAGCGGGGTCCTTAAATACGCAGTATTTT.